This T cell receptor beta chain appears in the sequencing data of a study of siplizumab effects on memory and regulatory T cells. Study-level points and caveats: Mappable alloreactive CD4+ clones averaged around 69% Treg-derived with siplizumab versus roughly 25% in controls. Apparently more diverse than memory cells, naive T cells also seemed major alloresponse contributors. Neither a naive nor a memory phenotype was assignable to roughly 75-97% of proliferating CD4+ or CD8+ clones. For siplizumab cultures, the suppressive function of their proliferating Tregs was not confirmed.

The CDR3 consists of 16 residues. Germline CDR1 SGHRS, CDR2 YFSETQ. Trimming at V came to 2 bases and at J to 0 bases, leaving 4 bases not matched to a gene. As concerns this clone: Its antigen is not identified.

TCRdb's copy holds only in-frame clones and misses some; the assay was immunoSEQ multiplex PCR. The sample carries more than 95,000 clones, around 94% recorded once. Sequenced sample: non-Treg CD4+ T cells sorted from blood. The clonotype was recovered from a human donor in good health. The J gene is TRBJ2-1, the V gene TRBV5-1, with TRBD2 identical over 8 bases. CDR3 nucleotides: TGCGCCAGCAGCTTTCTTGCGGGGGGCTCCTACAATGAGCAGTTCTTC. Encoded protein: CASSFLAGGSYNEQFF.